This paragraph covers one T cell receptor (beta chain) sequence. The sample comes from a study of cytomegalovirus exposure and HLA in healthy donors. PCR primers comprised 60 Vbeta and 13 Jbeta primers. Assay: immunoSEQ multiplex PCR; the TCRdb copy retains only in-frame clones and omits some. Recorded for this sample: over 45,000 clones. This sequence originates from a woman under 30 in good health and CMV-seronegative. Input material: PBMCs.

The CDR3 DNA sequence: TGTGCCATCAGTGGGGAGCGTTCAGAGACCCAGTACTTC. Amino acid sequence: CAISGERSETQYF. The chain is built from TRBV10-3 and TRBJ2-5, with a weak D call TRBD2 (5 bases). This CDR3 has 13 amino acids. Germline-derived CDR1 and CDR2 are ENHRY and SYGVKD. V was shortened by 4 bases and J by 4 bases, with 10 bases between the two germline ends.